This T cell receptor beta chain was found in a study of control samples from healthy donors and cancer patients. From germline, CDR1 is MNHNS and CDR2 SASEGT. Trimming removed 3 bases from V and 5 bases from J, with 14 bases in between. The CDR3 spans 14 residues. This clone was seen a handful of times. Sequenced by immunoSEQ multiplex PCR; TCRdb stores in-frame clones only, minus some. This sample yields 150,000 or so clones, of which around 90% are seen a single time; around 12% belongs to the top ten. The sequencing input was blood. The genes are TRBV6-1 and TRBJ2-7; TRBD2 might be the D (6 bases). This clonotype was sampled from a man aged 30-40 years in good health. CDR3 nucleotide sequence: TGTGCCAGCAGTGAGAGGAGGGATTGGAACGAGCAGTACTTC. Amino acid sequence: CASSERRDWNEQYF.